The 25 T cell receptor beta chains reported below all come from one sample, sequenced in a study of cytomegalovirus exposure and HLA in healthy donors. The PCR contained 60 Vbeta and 13 Jbeta primers. TCRdb's table, derived via immunoSEQ multiplex PCR, lists solely in-frame clones and lacks some. The sample contains 150,000 to 200,000 clones, 80% to 85% of which appear only once. Sequences were obtained from PBMCs. The receptors come from a woman aged 18-30 years in good health and CMV-seropositive.

For the CDR3, the DNA is TGCGCCAGCAGTCGGGGCTACGAGCAGTACTTC. Translating it yields CASSRGYEQYF. The chain carries TRBV10-1 and TRBJ2-7, with D maybe TRBD2 (5 bases). CDR3 length: 11 amino acids. Germline lookup yields CDR1 WNHNN and CDR2 SYGVQD (reference sequence). V lost 5 bases and J lost 3, with 5 bases in between.

CDR3 amino acids: CASSQKPGTGSGELFF. In DNA form, the CDR3 reads TGTGCCAGCAGCCAAAAACCCGGGACAGGTTCCGGGGAGCTGTTTTTT. V and J are TRBV4-2 and TRBJ2-2; 8 bases agree with TRBD1. The length of the CDR3 is 16 residues. After removal of 2 bases from V and 6 bases from J, the junction contained 8 bases not matched to a gene. Germline CDR1 LGHNA, CDR2 YNFKEQ.

The J gene is TRBJ2-5, the V gene TRBV15; D gene ambiguous. With 0 bases removed from V and 0 bases from J, the gap between germline ends came to 5 bases. The CDR3 has 14 residues. CDR1 LNHNV and CDR2 YYDKDF come from the germline V gene (reference sequence). The CDR3 sequence is CATSREADQETQYF. CDR3 nucleotides: TGTGCCACCAGCAGAGAGGCAGACCAAGAGACCCAGTACTTC. Based on the CDR3 plus reference TRBV15 and TRBJ2-5, the full variable domain is DAMVIQNPRYQVTQFGKPVTLSCSQTLNHNVMYWYQQKSSQAPKLLFHYYDKDFNNEADTPDNFQSRRPNTSFCFLDIRSPGLGDTAMYLCATSREADQETQYFGPGTRLLVL.

The gene calls are TRBV7-9 and TRBJ1-5, with TRBD1 matching over 8 bases. Germline assignment: CDR1 SEHNR and CDR2 FQNEAQ (reference sequence). V lost 4 bases and J lost 3; bases outside the gene matches: 8. The CDR3 consists of 16 residues. CDR3 region: CASSYFGTGNNQPQHF. CDR3 DNA sequence: TGTGCCAGCAGCTATTTTGGGACAGGTAACAATCAGCCCCAGCATTTT.

The chain combines TRBV5-1 with TRBJ2-3, with D maybe TRBD1 (6 bases). Trimming cost V 5 bases and J 0 bases, with 13 bases left between them. Germline V lookup: CDR1 SGHRS, CDR2 YFSETQ. The CDR3 totals 15 residues. The CDR3 region has the DNA TGCGCCAGCAGGGGGGCGACTCTCAGCACAGATACGCAGTATTTT. Its protein product is CASRGATLSTDTQYF.

This clone was detected a few times. The chain uses TRBV7-6 and TRBJ2-3, with 10 bases matching TRBD2. J was trimmed by 4 bases and V by 1 base; bases with no gene match: 14. The CDR3 runs to 19 residues. Germline V gene data show CDR1 as SGHVS and CDR2 as FNYEAQ. The CDR3 sequence: CASSLVTPSGGAFADTQYF. The CDR3 DNA sequence: TGTGCCAGCAGCTTAGTTACTCCAAGCGGGGGGGCCTTCGCAGATACGCAGTATTTT.

J is TRBJ1-1 and V is TRBV28; D unresolved. The germline gives CDR1 MDHEN, CDR2 SYDVKM. The CDR3 is 14 residues long. V lost 3 bases to trimming and J lost 4 bases, with 12 bases between them. The CDR3 region has the DNA TGTGCCAGCAGTTTGCGTTCCGGTGGCACTGAAGCTTTCTTT. This sequence encodes CASSLRSGGTEAFF.

The rearrangement uses TRBV7-2 and TRBJ1-1; 9 bases fit TRBD1. After removal of 5 bases from V and 1 base from J, the junction contained 11 bases not matched to a gene. Germline CDR1 is SGHTA and CDR2 is FQGNSA. This CDR3 region has 17 residues. The CDR3 DNA is TGTGCCAGCAGCCCAACGGGACAGGGTATTAAGAACACTGAAGCTTTCTTT. It specifies CASSPTGQGIKNTEAFF.

V and J are TRBV4-1 and TRBJ2-3; 9 bases line up with TRBD2. V shed 2 bases, J shed 6 bases, and the junction held 12 bases outside the gene matches. Germline lookup yields CDR1 MGHRA and CDR2 YSYEKL. This CDR3 region has 17 residues. Written as DNA, the CDR3 is TGCGCCAGCAGCCAAAGGTCAAGCGGGGGGCCGGGGGATACGCAGTATTTT. It translates to CASSQRSSGGPGDTQYF.

The chain couples TRBV18 to TRBJ2-5, with 8 bases fitting TRBD1. The V segment lost 5 bases and the J segment 6 bases; nucleotides outside the gene matches: 5. CDR3 length equals 13 residues. Per germline, CDR1 KGHSH and CDR2 LQKENI. This chain's CDR3 is CASSSTGVQTQYF. Written as DNA, the CDR3 is TGTGCCAGCTCATCGACAGGGGTCCAGACCCAGTACTTC.

This clone has more than one count but fewer than ten. V is TRBV5-6 and J is TRBJ2-7; D unresolved. The CDR3 spans 12 residues. V was trimmed by 5 bases and J by 4 bases, leaving 10 bases between them. CDR1 and CDR2 from the germline V gene are SGHDT and YYEEEE. CDR3 amino acids: CASSQSFYEQYF. The CDR3, as DNA: TGTGCCAGCAGTCAATCATTTTACGAGCAGTACTTC.

The V gene is TRBV2, the J gene TRBJ1-2; no clear D. Trimming left V 7 bases short and J 0 bases short, with 9 bases between. The germline V gene has CDR1 SNHLY and CDR2 FYNNEI. The CDR3 sequence is 13 residues long. CDR3 amino acids: CASTITANYGYTF. DNA for the CDR3: TGTGCCAGCACCATAACAGCTAACTATGGCTACACCTTC.

This rearrangement joins TRBV27 to TRBJ1-1, with D possibly matching TRBD1 (5 bases). Germline V lookup: CDR1 MNHEY, CDR2 SMNVEV (reference sequence). Trimming removed 3 bases at V and 12 bases at J, with 17 bases between. The CDR3 is 13 amino acids. The CDR3 DNA reads TGTGCCAGCAGTTTCAAGTCAGGGATCGGAACTTTCTTT. Translation gives CASSFKSGIGTFF.

The chain uses TRBV7-2 and TRBJ2-7, with 7 bases aligning to TRBD1. The end of the DNA is better explained by TRBJ1-2, so the J call may be wrong. The CDR3 loop spans 13 amino acids. CDR1 SGHTA and CDR2 FQGNSA come from the germline V gene. As DNA, the CDR3 is TGTGCCAGCAGCCGGAACCGGGGACAGACCTACACCTTC. Translation: CASSRNRGQTYTF.

V is TRBV9 and J is TRBJ2-1; 7 positions agree with TRBD2. The CDR3 runs to 15 residues. The trim removed 4 bases at V and 5 bases at J, leaving 9 bases unmatched. The germline CDR1 and CDR2 sequences are SGDLS and YYNGEE. CDR3 loop: CASSLGGLDDNEQFF. CDR3 sequence (DNA): TGTGCCAGCAGCCTAGGCGGACTAGACGACAATGAGCAGTTCTTC. Complete variable domain (other parts from reference TRBV9 and TRBJ2-1): DSGVTQTPKHLITATGQRVTLRCSPRSGDLSVYWYQQSLDQGLQFLIQYYNGEERAKGNILERFSAQQFPDLHSELNLSSLELGDSALYFCASSLGGLDDNEQFFGPGTRLTVL.

The chain combines TRBV5-4 with TRBJ2-3; TRBD2 agrees at 8 bases. The CDR3 covers 15 residues. The germline gives CDR1 SGHNT, CDR2 YYREEE (reference sequence). V shed 3 bases and J 1 base; nucleotides not matched to a gene: 4. In DNA form, the CDR3 reads TGTGCCAGCAGCTCGCGGGGGGCCGGCACAGATACGCAGTATTTT. It specifies CASSSRGAGTDTQYF. Based on the CDR3 plus reference TRBV5-4 and TRBJ2-3, the full variable domain is ETGVTQSPTHLIKTRGQQVTLRCSSQSGHNTVSWYQQALGQGPQFIFQYYREEENGRGNFPPRFSGLQFPNYSSELNVNALELDDSALYLCASSSRGAGTDTQYFGPGTRLTVL.

The chain employs TRBV6-6 and TRBJ1-1; 8 bases fit TRBD1. The CDR3 covers 15 residues. Germline V CDR1 and CDR2: MNHNY, SVGAGI (reference sequence). The junction had 4 bases not matched to a gene; V was cut back by 4 bases and J by 0 bases. The CDR3 nucleotides read TGTGCCAGCAGTTCCCGGACAGGGATGAACACTGAAGCTTTCTTT. It yields the protein CASSSRTGMNTEAFF.

V gene TRBV25-1 combines with J gene TRBJ2-5; 7 nucleotides match TRBD1. This CDR3 is built from 15 residues. Trimming removed 7 bases from V and 5 bases from J; junction bases left unmatched: 13. Germline values: CDR1 MGHDK, CDR2 SYGVNS. CDR3 in amino acids: CASNTGQSRTETQYF. CDR3 nucleotide sequence: TGTGCCAGCAACACGGGACAGTCCAGGACGGAGACCCAGTACTTC.

The chain uses TRBV2 and TRBJ2-7, with TRBD1 matching 8 bases. Germline V gene lookup returns CDR1 SNHLY and CDR2 FYNNEI. The length of the CDR3 is 15 residues. Unmatched junction bases numbered 8, after V lost 5 bases and J lost 2 bases. In nucleotides, the CDR3 is TGTGCCAGCAGTCAGACAGGGGCACCAACCTACGAGCAGTACGTC. This codes for CASSQTGAPTYEQYV.

The chain is built from TRBV19 and TRBJ1-5; possible D gene TRBD1, 5 bases. Germline CDR1 and CDR2: LNHDA and SQIVND (reference sequence). The CDR3 is 15 amino acids. V lost 1 base, J lost 6 bases, and 13 bases lay in between. CDR3 bases: TGTGCCAGTAGTATAGGTTGGCAGGGCGGTCAGCCCCAGCATTTT. Its protein is CASSIGWQGGQPQHF. The variable domain in full, with the rest retrieved from reference TRBV19 and TRBJ1-5, is DGGITQSPKYLFRKEGQNVTLSCEQNLNHDAMYWYRQDPGQGLRLIYYSQIVNDFQKGDIAEGYSVSREKKESFPLTVTSAQKNPTAFYLCASSIGWQGGQPQHFGDGTRLSIL.

The gene calls are TRBV5-1 and TRBJ2-3; 11 bases line up with TRBD2. Germline values: CDR1 SGHRS, CDR2 YFSETQ. This CDR3 spans 17 amino acids. Trimming removed 3 bases from V and 2 bases from J; junction bases left unmatched: 8. The CDR3 DNA sequence: TGCGCCAGCAGCTCGATTCTAGCGGGGGGCCCCACAGATACGCAGTATTTT. Residues: CASSSILAGGPTDTQYF.

V and J are TRBV6-1 and TRBJ2-7; D is perhaps TRBD2 (6 bases). In germline, CDR1 is MNHNS, CDR2 SASEGT. This CDR3 region has 14 residues. V shed 3 bases and J shed 9 bases, with 18 bases lying between them. CDR3: CASSEETGASGQYV. In DNA, the CDR3 is TGTGCCAGCAGTGAGGAGACGGGAGCCTCGGGGCAGTACGTC.

The chain joins TRBV28 to TRBJ2-7; 8 bases are a match to TRBD2. Trimming took 4 bases from V and 2 from J; bases not matched to a gene: 10. The CDR3 spans 16 residues. Looked up from germline, CDR1 is MDHEN and CDR2 is SYDVKM. CDR3 coding DNA: TGTGCCAGCAGTTCAGGGGCGGGGGGAGTCGCCTACGAGCAGTACTTC. Its translation is CASSSGAGGVAYEQYF.

The chain couples TRBV5-5 to TRBJ1-6; D not certain. CDR3 length equals 14 residues. V was cut by 3 bases and J by 11 bases, with 15 bases left in between. Per germline, CDR1 SGHKS and CDR2 YYEKEE (reference sequence). The CDR3 spells CASSSSVDSPPLHF. The DNA for the CDR3 is TGTGCCAGCAGCTCCTCCGTTGACTCCCCACCCCTCCACTTT. Filled out from reference TRBV5-5 and TRBJ1-6, the complete variable domain reads DAGVTQSPTHLIKTRGQQVTLRCSPISGHKSVSWYQQVLGQGPQFIFQYYEKEERGRGNFPDRFSARQFPNYSSELNVNALLLGDSALYLCASSSSVDSPPLHFGNGTRLTVT.

The chain employs TRBV19 and TRBJ2-3; D possibly corresponds to TRBD1 (6 bases). Germline V CDR1 and CDR2: LNHDA, SQIVND (reference sequence). Trimming shortened V by 9 bases and J by 0 bases, and 13 bases separated the two germline ends. CDR3 length: 14 residues. The CDR3 protein is CASSPTGSTDTQYF. The CDR3, as DNA: TGTGCCAGCAGTCCCACAGGGAGCACAGATACGCAGTATTTT.